This T cell receptor beta chain was observed in a study of regulatory T cells in long-lasting Graves disease. Study-level points and caveats: Persistent patients had more shared public clonotypes (fewer than 3,000) than new patients (about 880).

This clonotype was seen more than once but under ten times. Its specificity is not known. V was pared by 6 bases and J by 4 bases, with 10 bases between. Per the germline V gene, CDR1 is MNHEY and CDR2 is SVGEGT. The CDR3 runs to 13 residues. Assembly of TCR beta libraries relied on iRepertoire HTBI primers together with Arm-PCR of CDR3 regions. TCRdb ran MiXCR on the multiplex PCR reads and lists one entry per CDR3 protein. The sample yields a few hundred thousand distinct CDR3 sequences, 15% seen once. This sample's time point: newly diagnosed GD, antithyroid drugs for less than 3 months. From RNA extracted from PBMCs, the TCR library was made. These records were also assigned to another study, of T cells in Graves' hyperthyroidism and ophthalmopathy. That paper adds: The study left out patients who had uncontrolled infection, other autoimmune disease, pregnancy or lactation.

The sequences come from peripheral blood mononuclear cells (PBMCs), collected at new diagnosis, from a patient treated with antithyroid drugs. This TCR derives from a woman in her thirties or forties with Graves disease. The genes are TRBV6-2 or TRBV6-3 and TRBJ2-1; a weak D match, TRBD2 (7 bases). CDR3 region: CASRGGGYNEQFF. CDR3 sequence (DNA): TGTGCCAGCAGGGGAGGGGGGTACAATGAGCAGTTCTTC.